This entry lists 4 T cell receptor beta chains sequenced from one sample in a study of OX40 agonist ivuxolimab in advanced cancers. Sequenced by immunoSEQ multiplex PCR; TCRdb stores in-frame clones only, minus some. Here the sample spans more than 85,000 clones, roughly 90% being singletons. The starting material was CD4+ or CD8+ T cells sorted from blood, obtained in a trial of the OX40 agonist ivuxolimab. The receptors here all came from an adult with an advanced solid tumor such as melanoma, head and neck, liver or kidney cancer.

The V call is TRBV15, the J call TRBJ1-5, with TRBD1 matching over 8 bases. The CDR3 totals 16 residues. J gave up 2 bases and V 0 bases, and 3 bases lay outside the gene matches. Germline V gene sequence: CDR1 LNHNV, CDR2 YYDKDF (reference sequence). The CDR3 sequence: CATSRERGQGNQPQHF. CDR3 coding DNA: TGTGCCACCAGCAGAGAAAGGGGACAGGGCAATCAGCCCCAGCATTTT. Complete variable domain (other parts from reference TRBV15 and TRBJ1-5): DAMVIQNPRYQVTQFGKPVTLSCSQTLNHNVMYWYQQKSSQAPKLLFHYYDKDFNNEADTPDNFQSRRPNTSFCFLDIRSPGLGDTAMYLCATSRERGQGNQPQHFGDGTRLSIL.

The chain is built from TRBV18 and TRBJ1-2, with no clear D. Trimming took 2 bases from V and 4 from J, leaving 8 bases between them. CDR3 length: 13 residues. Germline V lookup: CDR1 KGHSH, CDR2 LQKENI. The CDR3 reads CASSPKETYGYTF. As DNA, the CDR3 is TGTGCCAGCTCACCAAAGGAGACCTATGGCTACACCTTC. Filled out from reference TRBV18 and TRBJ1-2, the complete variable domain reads NAGVMQNPRHLVRRRGQEARLRCSPMKGHSHVYWYRQLPEEGLKFMVYLQKENIIDESGMPKERFSAEFPKEGPSILRIQQVVRGDSAAYFCASSPKETYGYTFGSGTRLTVV.

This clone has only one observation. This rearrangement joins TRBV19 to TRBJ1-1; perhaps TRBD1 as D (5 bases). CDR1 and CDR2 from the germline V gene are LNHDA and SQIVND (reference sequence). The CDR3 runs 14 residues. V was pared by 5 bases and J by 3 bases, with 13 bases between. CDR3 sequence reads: CASSPGPGDTEAFF. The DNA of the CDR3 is TGTGCCAGTAGTCCGGGACCCGGGGACACTGAAGCTTTCTTT.

This CDR3 is CASIAGVETGELFF. The CDR3 nucleotides are TGTGCCAGCATAGCGGGAGTAGAGACCGGGGAGCTGTTTTTT. The J gene is TRBJ2-2, the V gene TRBV6-6, with 9 positions matching TRBD2. J lost 5 bases, V lost 7 bases, and 5 bases had no gene match. From germline, CDR1 is MNHNY and CDR2 SVGAGI (reference sequence). This CDR3 is 14 amino acids long.